Below are 19 T cell receptor beta chains sequenced from a single sample in a study of T cell repertoires in ileal Crohn's disease. Assay: immunoSEQ multiplex PCR; the TCRdb copy retains only in-frame clones and omits some. The table shows about 8,200 clones, with approximately 96% occurring only once. Sequencing used ileal tissue. These receptors were taken from an adult with Crohn's disease.

In nucleotides, the CDR3 is TGTGCCAGCAGCTTACGACAGGGCACTCAGCCCCAGCATTTT. Protein: CASSLRQGTQPQHF. The chain uses TRBV7-2 and TRBJ1-5, with 7 bases that match TRBD1. Germline loops: CDR1 SGHTA, CDR2 FQGNSA. The CDR3 runs 14 residues. V lost 2 bases and J lost 6; bases outside the gene matches: 4.

This chain connects TRBV7-2 to TRBJ2-1, with D possibly matching TRBD2 (6 bases). Looked up from germline, CDR1 is SGHTA and CDR2 is FQGNSA. With 11 bases removed from V and 5 bases from J, the gap between germline ends came to 19 bases. CDR3 length: 14 amino acids. CDR3 region: CAVDWGTPHNEQFF. In DNA, the CDR3 is TGTGCCGTAGATTGGGGGACTCCGCACAATGAGCAGTTCTTC.

The chain is built from TRBV7-9 and TRBJ1-1; 8 bases are shared with TRBD1. CDR1 is SEHNR and CDR2 is FQNEAQ in the germline V gene (reference sequence). CDR3 length equals 16 residues. V shed 7 bases, J shed 0 bases, and the junction held 10 bases outside the gene matches. CDR3: CASIGTGRVVNTEAFF. CDR3 nucleotides: TGTGCCAGCATCGGGACAGGTAGGGTTGTGAACACTGAAGCTTTCTTT.

The chain employs TRBV5-1 and TRBJ1-2; D might be TRBD1 (5 bases). Germline CDR1 and CDR2: SGHRS and YFSETQ. CDR3 length equals 14 residues. Trimming removed 4 bases at V and 4 bases at J, with 14 bases between. CDR3 in amino acids: CASSDGRGGYGYTF. DNA of the CDR3: TGCGCCAGCAGCGACGGGAGGGGAGGCTATGGCTACACCTTC. Variable domain in full (rest from reference TRBV5-1 and TRBJ1-2): KAGVTQTPRYLIKTRGQQVTLSCSPISGHRSVSWYQQTPGQGLQFLFEYFSETQRNKGNFPGRFSGRQFSNSRSEMNVSTLELGDSALYLCASSDGRGGYGYTFGSGTRLTVV.

The genes are TRBV6-5 and TRBJ2-2, with 10 bases matching TRBD2. The CDR3 extends over 15 amino acids. Per germline, CDR1 MNHEY and CDR2 SVGAGI. The J segment lost 4 bases and the V segment lost 4 bases, leaving 3 bases of the junction unmatched. In DNA form, the CDR3 reads TGTGCCAGCAGTTCAGCGGGGGGGCGCACCGGGGAGCTGTTTTTT. Encoded protein: CASSSAGGRTGELFF.

This rearrangement joins TRBV9 to TRBJ2-7, with TRBD2 identical over 12 bases. From germline, CDR1 is SGDLS and CDR2 YYNGEE. V shed 4 bases, J shed 4 bases, and the junction held 9 bases outside the gene matches. This CDR3 is 16 amino acids long. The CDR3 nucleotides are TGTGCCAGCAGCCCTCTCCCTAGCGGGGGGGCGTACGAGCAGTACTTC. Translating gives CASSPLPSGGAYEQYF.

The V gene is TRBV11-2, the J gene TRBJ1-2, with TRBD1 matching 10 bases. From germline, CDR1 is SGHAT and CDR2 FQNNGV. CDR3 length: 13 amino acids. The V gene end was trimmed by 3 bases and the J gene end by 7 bases; junction bases not matched to a gene: 2. Written as DNA, the CDR3 is TGTGCCAGCAGCTTGGACAGGGGGTTTGGCTACACCTTC. Protein: CASSLDRGFGYTF. The full variable domain, rest sourced from reference TRBV11-2 and TRBJ1-2, is EAGVAQSPRYKIIEKRQSVAFWCNPISGHATLYWYQQILGQGPKLLIQFQNNGVVDDSQLPKDRFSAERLKGVDSTLKIQPAKLEDSAVYLCASSLDRGFGYTFGSGTRLTVV.

This chain uses TRBV19 with TRBJ2-1; D gene ambiguous. The ends were cut back, 3 bases at V and 0 bases at J, with 6 bases in the middle. Germline loops: CDR1 LNHDA, CDR2 SQIVND (reference sequence). This CDR3 contains 14 residues. DNA for the CDR3: TGTGCCAGTAGTATGAGTAGCTCCTACAATGAGCAGTTCTTC. Translation: CASSMSSSYNEQFF.

The chain uses TRBV6-6 and TRBJ1-5; 7 positions match TRBD1. The V segment lost 7 bases and the J segment 5 bases; nucleotides outside the gene matches: 11. The length of the CDR3 is 15 residues. Germline V gives CDR1 MNHNY, CDR2 SVGAGI (reference sequence). This CDR3 reads CASNKPGQTHQPQHF. In nucleotides, the CDR3 is TGTGCCAGCAACAAACCGGGACAGACTCATCAGCCCCAGCATTTT.

This clone was detected only once. The chain carries TRBV4-1 and TRBJ2-3; 9 nucleotides match TRBD2. Germline V gene data show CDR1 as MGHRA and CDR2 as YSYEKL. This CDR3 region has 17 residues. Trimming cost V 0 bases and J 1 base; bases outside gene matches: 5. The CDR3, as DNA: TGCGCCAGCAGCCAAGATCAAGCTAGCGGGGGCACAGATACGCAGTATTTT. This gives the protein CASSQDQASGGTDTQYF.

This sequence joins TRBV28 and TRBJ2-2, with D maybe TRBD1 (5 bases). The germline V gene has CDR1 MDHEN and CDR2 SYDVKM. The CDR3 spans 15 residues. V was trimmed by 3 bases and J by 2 bases, leaving 10 bases between them. CDR3 region: CASSLPRANTGELFF. Written as DNA, the CDR3 is TGTGCCAGCAGTTTGCCCAGGGCAAACACCGGGGAGCTGTTTTTT. The full variable domain, with the rest looked up from reference TRBV28 and TRBJ2-2, is DVKVTQSSRYLVKRTGEKVFLECVQDMDHENMFWYRQDPGLGLRLIYFSYDVKMKEKGDIPEGYSVSREKKERFSLILESASTNQTSMYLCASSLPRANTGELFFGEGSRLTVL.

V gene TRBV19 combines with J gene TRBJ2-3; 9 bases line up with TRBD2. From germline, CDR1 is LNHDA and CDR2 SQIVND (reference sequence). The V gene end was trimmed by 3 bases and the J gene end by 10 bases; junction bases not matched to a gene: 5. This CDR3 comprises 13 residues. This CDR3 reads CASSIGGTSSQYF. The CDR3 DNA reads TGTGCCAGTAGTATCGGGGGGACTAGCTCGCAGTATTTT. Looking up the rest from reference TRBV19 and TRBJ2-3 gives the full variable domain: DGGITQSPKYLFRKEGQNVTLSCEQNLNHDAMYWYRQDPGQGLRLIYYSQIVNDFQKGDIAEGYSVSREKKESFPLTVTSAQKNPTAFYLCASSIGGTSSQYFGPGTRLTVL.

V is TRBV5-4 and J is TRBJ1-1; possible D gene TRBD1, 5 bases. Deletions cut 4 bases from V and 0 bases from J, with 7 bases between. The CDR3 covers 13 residues. The germline V gene encodes CDR1 SGHNT and CDR2 YYREEE (reference sequence). CDR3 nucleotide sequence: TGTGCCAGCAGCCGGGACTTGAACACTGAAGCTTTCTTT. It is translated as CASSRDLNTEAFF.

V gene TRBV7-9 combines with J gene TRBJ1-1; 7 bases map to TRBD1. The CDR3 has 13 amino acids. CDR1 and CDR2 (germline): SEHNR, FQNEAQ (reference sequence). The junction had 3 bases not matched to a gene; V was cut back by 5 bases and J by 3 bases. This chain's CDR3 is CASSQQGYTEAFF. In DNA form, the CDR3 reads TGTGCCAGCAGCCAACAGGGGTACACTGAAGCTTTCTTT.

The chain is built from TRBV9 and TRBJ2-5; D not certain. This CDR3 is 14 amino acids long. The V gene's germline CDR1 is SGDLS and CDR2 YYNGEE. With 0 bases removed from V and 5 bases from J, the gap between germline ends came to 11 bases. As DNA, the CDR3 is TGTGCCAGCAGCGTAGGTCAGGTTGCGGAGACCCAGTACTTC. As protein: CASSVGQVAETQYF.

The CDR3: CASSRGTSGRETQYF. The CDR3 DNA sequence: TGCGCCAGCAGCCGGGGGACTAGCGGCCGAGAGACCCAGTACTTC. The chain couples TRBV5-1 to TRBJ2-5, with 11 bases aligning to TRBD2. CDR3 length equals 15 residues. The germline V gene encodes CDR1 SGHRS and CDR2 YFSETQ. Losses at the gene ends were 4 bases for V and 4 bases for J; bases not matched to a gene: 6. Variable domain in full (rest from reference TRBV5-1 and TRBJ2-5): KAGVTQTPRYLIKTRGQQVTLSCSPISGHRSVSWYQQTPGQGLQFLFEYFSETQRNKGNFPGRFSGRQFSNSRSEMNVSTLELGDSALYLCASSRGTSGRETQYFGPGTRLLVL.

CDR3 nucleotides: TGTGCCAGCAGCCCAAACTTGGGACTTCAAGAGACCCAGTACTTC. Its protein is CASSPNLGLQETQYF. The chain links TRBV11-2 to TRBJ2-5; D perhaps matches TRBD2 (6 bases). The CDR3 extends over 15 amino acids. The germline V gene encodes CDR1 SGHAT and CDR2 FQNNGV. V lost 5 bases to trimming and J lost 2 bases, with 15 bases between them.

The chain recombines TRBV28 with TRBJ1-6; TRBD1 matches at 8 bases. This CDR3 is 16 amino acids long. J lost 1 base, V lost 4 bases, and 3 bases had no gene match. In germline, CDR1 is MDHEN, CDR2 SYDVKM. As DNA, the CDR3 is TGTGCCAGCAGTTCAGGGGGCTCGTCCTATAATTCACCCCTCCACTTT. This encodes CASSSGGSSYNSPLHF.

The J gene is TRBJ1-4, the V gene TRBV4-3; D might be TRBD1 (6 bases). V lost 0 bases, J lost 8 bases, and 13 bases lay in between. The CDR3 loop spans 15 amino acids. In germline, CDR1 is LGHNA, CDR2 YSLEER. The CDR3 DNA reads TGCGCCAGCAGCCAAGAACAGGGTTCGAGGGAAAAACTGTTTTTT. As protein: CASSQEQGSREKLFF.